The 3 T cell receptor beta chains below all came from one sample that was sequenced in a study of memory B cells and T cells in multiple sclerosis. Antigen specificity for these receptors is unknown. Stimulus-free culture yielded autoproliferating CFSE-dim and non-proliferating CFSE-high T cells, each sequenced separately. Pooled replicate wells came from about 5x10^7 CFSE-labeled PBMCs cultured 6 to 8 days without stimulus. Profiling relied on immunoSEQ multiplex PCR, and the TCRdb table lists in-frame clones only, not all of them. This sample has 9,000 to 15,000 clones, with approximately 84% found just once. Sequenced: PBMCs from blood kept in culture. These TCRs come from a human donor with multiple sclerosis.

CDR3 in DNA: TGTGCCAGCAGTCCCACCGAATTAGCGGGAGTTCCCGAGACCCAGTACTTC. Translated: CASSPTELAGVPETQYF. The V and J genes are TRBV27 and TRBJ2-5; TRBD2 agrees at 9 bases. CDR1 and CDR2 from the germline V gene are MNHEY and SMNVEV (reference sequence). The CDR3 is 17 amino acids. J lost 5 bases, V lost 5 bases, and 15 bases had no gene match.

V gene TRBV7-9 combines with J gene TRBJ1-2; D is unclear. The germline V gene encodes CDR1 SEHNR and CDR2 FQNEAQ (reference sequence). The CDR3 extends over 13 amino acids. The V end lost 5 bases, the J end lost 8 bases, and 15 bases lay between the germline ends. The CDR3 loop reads CASSPGSARGYTF. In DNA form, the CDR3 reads TGTGCCAGCAGCCCCGGGTCTGCTAGGGGCTACACCTTC.

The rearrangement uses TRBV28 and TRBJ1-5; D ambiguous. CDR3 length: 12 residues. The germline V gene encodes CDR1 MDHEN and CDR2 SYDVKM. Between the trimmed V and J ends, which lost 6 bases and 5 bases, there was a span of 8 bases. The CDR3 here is CASSLDHQPQHF. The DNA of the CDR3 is TGTGCCAGCAGCCTAGACCATCAGCCCCAGCATTTT.